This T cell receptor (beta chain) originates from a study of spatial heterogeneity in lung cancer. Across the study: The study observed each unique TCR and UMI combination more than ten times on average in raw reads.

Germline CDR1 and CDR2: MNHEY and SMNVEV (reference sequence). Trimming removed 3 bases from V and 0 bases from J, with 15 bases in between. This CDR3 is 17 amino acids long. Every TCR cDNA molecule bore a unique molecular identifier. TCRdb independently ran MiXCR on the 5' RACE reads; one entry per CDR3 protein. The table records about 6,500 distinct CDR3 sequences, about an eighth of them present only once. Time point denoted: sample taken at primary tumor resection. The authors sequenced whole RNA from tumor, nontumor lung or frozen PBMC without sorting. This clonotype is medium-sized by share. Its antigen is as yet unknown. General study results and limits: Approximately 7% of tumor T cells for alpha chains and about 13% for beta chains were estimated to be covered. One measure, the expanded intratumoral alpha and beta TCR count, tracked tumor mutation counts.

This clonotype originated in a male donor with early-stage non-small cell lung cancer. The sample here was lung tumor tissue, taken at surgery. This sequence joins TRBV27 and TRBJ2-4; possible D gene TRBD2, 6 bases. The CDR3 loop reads CASSLRAGPIAKNIQYF. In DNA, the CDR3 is TGTGCCAGCAGTTTGCGTGCGGGGCCTATAGCCAAAAACATTCAGTACTTC.